One sample yielded the 25 T cell receptor beta chains listed below, sequenced in a study of healthy donors' naive CD4 and CD8 T cells. Starting from about 0.55 ug of total RNA, TCR libraries were made with linear amplification. TCRdb passed the reads through MiXCR, listing each CDR3 protein once. The sample yields 180,000 or so distinct CDR3 sequences, around 80% seen once. Material: naive CD4+ and CD8+ T cells sorted from blood, pooled from several donors. The receptors come from a pool of human donors in good health; the sample pools cells from several healthy donors.

This clonotype has more than one count but fewer than ten. The rearrangement joins TRBV29-1 to TRBJ1-2; 10 bases map to TRBD1. CDR3 length: 14 amino acids. From germline, CDR1 is SQVTM and CDR2 ANQGSEA. With V trimmed by 4 bases and J by 6 bases, 8 bases remained unmatched. In DNA, the CDR3 is TGCAGCGTTGGGCCCCGGGACAGGGGCAATGGCTACACCTTC. This codes for CSVGPRDRGNGYTF. The whole variable domain, filled in from reference TRBV29-1 and TRBJ1-2, reads SAVISQKPSRDICQRGTSLTIQCQVDSQVTMMFWYRQQPGQSLTLIATANQGSEATYESGFVIDKFPISRPNLTFSTLTVSNMSPEDSSIYLCSVGPRDRGNGYTFGSGTRLTVV.

In its sample, this clonotype was seen once. The rearrangement links TRBV18 to TRBJ2-5; 10 bases are shared with TRBD2. V shed 8 bases and J 4 bases; nucleotides not matched to a gene: 10. The germline CDR1 and CDR2 sequences are KGHSH and LQKENI. CDR3 length equals 15 residues. CDR3 protein: CASSVTQREGETQYF. The CDR3, as DNA: TGTGCCAGCAGCGTGACCCAGCGGGAGGGAGAGACCCAGTACTTC. Full variable domain (rest looked up from reference TRBV18 and TRBJ2-5): NAGVMQNPRHLVRRRGQEARLRCSPMKGHSHVYWYRQLPEEGLKFMVYLQKENIIDESGMPKERFSAEFPKEGPSILRIQQVVRGDSAAYFCASSVTQREGETQYFGPGTRLLVL.

The table lists this clonotype with a count of one. The CDR3 loop is CASSQDGGQAFYGYTF. The CDR3 DNA reads TGCGCCAGCAGCCAAGATGGAGGACAAGCCTTCTATGGCTACACCTTC. The chain is built from TRBV4-1 and TRBJ1-2; possible D gene TRBD1, 5 bases. Germline V lookup: CDR1 MGHRA, CDR2 YSYEKL. This CDR3 has 16 amino acids. The germline V and J ends were trimmed by 0 bases and 4 bases, with 15 bases remaining between them.

The V gene is TRBV29-1, the J gene TRBJ2-7, with 9 bases matching TRBD1. J lost 2 bases, V lost 3 bases, and 8 bases had no gene match. The CDR3 sequence is 15 residues long. The germline V gene encodes CDR1 SQVTM and CDR2 ANQGSEA. The CDR3, as DNA: TGCAGCGTTGACGCCGGGACAGGGCTTCCCTACGAGCAGTACTTC. Amino acids: CSVDAGTGLPYEQYF.

The chain links TRBV29-1 to TRBJ2-2, with D tentatively TRBD1 or TRBD2 (5 bases each). The length of the CDR3 is 17 residues. Between the trimmed V and J ends, which lost 6 bases and 1 base, there was a span of 21 bases. Germline CDR1 reads SQVTM; CDR2 reads ANQGSEA. Here the CDR3 reads CSVVPERGRENTGELFF. The DNA for the CDR3 is TGCAGCGTGGTCCCTGAGAGGGGCAGGGAGAACACCGGGGAGCTGTTTTTT.

V and J are TRBV29-1 and TRBJ2-7, with 12 bases aligning to TRBD2. The junction had 4 bases not matched to a gene; V was cut back by 8 bases and J by 5 bases. This CDR3 comprises 12 residues. CDR1 and CDR2 (germline): SQVTM, ANQGSEA. In nucleotides, the CDR3 is TGCAGCTCGACTAGCGGGAGTAACGAGCAGTACTTC. This encodes CSSTSGSNEQYF.

V usage is TRBV5-1 and J usage is TRBJ2-7; D might be TRBD2 (6 bases). Trimming removed 4 bases from V and 3 bases from J, with 8 bases in between. The CDR3 covers 12 residues. From germline, CDR1 is SGHRS and CDR2 YFSETQ. CDR3 sequence (DNA): TGCGCCAGCAGCCCGGACTACTACGAGCAGTACTTC. Residues: CASSPDYYEQYF.

The chain recombines TRBV25-1 with TRBJ2-1; 10 bases are a match to TRBD1. J gave up 8 bases and V 4 bases, and 5 bases lay outside the gene matches. CDR1 is MGHDK, CDR2 SYGVNS, per germline. This CDR3 comprises 14 residues. DNA for the CDR3: TGTGCCAGCAGTGCCGACAGGGGGCGTGATGAGCAGTTCTTC. Its translation: CASSADRGRDEQFF. The variable domain in full, completed from reference TRBV25-1 and TRBJ2-1, reads EADIYQTPRYLVIGTGKKITLECSQTMGHDKMYWYQQDPGMELHLIHYSYGVNSTEKGDLSSESTVSRIRTEHFPLTLESARPSHTSQYLCASSADRGRDEQFFGPGTRLTVL.

This clonotype was recorded a few times. In DNA, the CDR3 is TGTGCCACCCGGACAGTTGGGACCGGGGAGCTGTTTTTT. Protein product: CATRTVGTGELFF. The chain is built from TRBV19 and TRBJ2-2, with a weak D call TRBD1 (6 bases). Germline CDR1 LNHDA, CDR2 SQIVND (reference sequence). The CDR3 is 13 residues long. V was pared by 10 bases and J by 5 bases, with 14 bases between.

The genes are TRBV27 and TRBJ2-3, with 13 nucleotides matching TRBD2. In germline, CDR1 is MNHEY, CDR2 SMNVEV (reference sequence). The CDR3 loop spans 16 amino acids. V lost 5 bases and J lost 2; bases outside the gene matches: 4. The CDR3 DNA sequence: TGTGCCAGCAGTACCGGGACTAGCGGGACCACAGATACGCAGTATTTT. Protein: CASSTGTSGTTDTQYF.

This clonotype turned up a few times. CDR3 protein: CASSKGTVNTEAFF. DNA for the CDR3: TGTGCCAGTAGTAAAGGGACAGTGAACACTGAAGCTTTCTTT. The V call is TRBV19, the J call TRBJ1-1; TRBD1 agrees at 7 bases. In germline, CDR1 is LNHDA, CDR2 SQIVND (reference sequence). This CDR3 is 14 amino acids long. V trimming: 4 bases; J trimming: 0 bases; junction bases outside the gene matches: 2.

The chain links TRBV29-1 to TRBJ2-3; 13 bases align to TRBD2. J lost 4 bases, V lost 3 bases, and 4 bases had no gene match. CDR3 size: 15 residues. Germline V gene data show CDR1 as SQVTM and CDR2 as ANQGSEA. DNA for the CDR3: TGCAGCGTTGACGGACTAGCGGGAGTAGCAGATACGCAGTATTTT. It codes for CSVDGLAGVADTQYF.

The chain joins TRBV15 to TRBJ2-5, with unresolved D. The CDR3 spans 13 residues. V dropped 1 base and J dropped 3 bases, with 6 bases sitting between them. Germline V gene data show CDR1 as LNHNV and CDR2 as YYDKDF (reference sequence). The DNA of the CDR3 is TGTGCCACCAGCAGAGTTGCAGAAGAGACCCAGTACTTC. It encodes CATSRVAEETQYF. Using reference TRBV15 and TRBJ2-5 for the parts outside the CDR3, the full variable domain is DAMVIQNPRYQVTQFGKPVTLSCSQTLNHNVMYWYQQKSSQAPKLLFHYYDKDFNNEADTPDNFQSRRPNTSFCFLDIRSPGLGDTAMYLCATSRVAEETQYFGPGTRLLVL.

The chain is built from TRBV6-2 or TRBV6-3 and TRBJ2-7; 7 bases are shared with TRBD2. Germline trimming cut 4 bases from V and 2 bases from J; bases unmatched to any gene: 8. This CDR3 comprises 15 residues. The germline V gene has CDR1 MNHEY and CDR2 SVGEGT. The CDR3 loop reads CASSSQGGSPYEQYF. The DNA of the CDR3 is TGTGCCAGCAGTTCTCAGGGCGGGAGCCCCTACGAGCAGTACTTC.

The chain employs TRBV29-1 and TRBJ1-2; D not certain. This CDR3 spans 12 amino acids. Trimming left V 6 bases short and J 4 bases short, with 12 bases between. Germline V gene lookup returns CDR1 SQVTM and CDR2 ANQGSEA. The CDR3 DNA sequence: TGCAGCGTCCGGACGGGCTCCTATGGCTACACCTTC. Translation gives CSVRTGSYGYTF.

This chain connects TRBV4-2 to TRBJ2-7; no reliable D call. The germline V and J ends were trimmed by 0 bases and 7 bases, with 10 bases remaining between them. The CDR3 is 13 residues long. The germline gives CDR1 LGHNA, CDR2 YNFKEQ. The CDR3 DNA is TGTGCCAGCAGCCAAGAAGGGTTAACTGAGCAGTACTTC. As protein: CASSQEGLTEQYF.

The CDR3 sequence: CAISETGPQETQYF. The CDR3, as DNA: TGTGCCATCAGTGAAACCGGGCCCCAAGAGACCCAGTACTTC. The chain links TRBV10-3 to TRBJ2-5; D is undetermined. V was cut by 3 bases and J by 1 base, with 9 bases left in between. There are 14 residues in the CDR3. Germline values: CDR1 ENHRY, CDR2 SYGVKD.

This chain connects TRBV12-3 or TRBV12-4 to TRBJ1-2; D not resolved. Trimming took off 2 bases at V and 2 bases at J, with 6 bases between the two ends. This CDR3 region has 13 residues. For the CDR3, the DNA is TGTGCCAGCAGTTTAAAGGGAAACTATGGCTACACCTTC. Amino acids: CASSLKGNYGYTF.

The chain links TRBV2 to TRBJ2-5, with TRBD1 as a possible D gene (5 bases). Germline CDR1 SNHLY, CDR2 FYNNEI. The germline V and J ends were trimmed by 2 bases and 1 base, with 14 bases remaining between them. The CDR3 covers 16 residues. CDR3 sequence: CASSEWAGMGQETQYF. CDR3 nucleotides: TGTGCCAGCAGTGAATGGGCAGGGATGGGCCAAGAGACCCAGTACTTC.

This clonotype appeared a few times. This chain uses TRBV29-1 with TRBJ2-1, with TRBD2 matching 9 bases. Germline CDR1 is SQVTM and CDR2 is ANQGSEA. After removal of 4 bases from V and 7 bases from J, the junction contained 14 bases not matched to a gene. The CDR3 consists of 16 residues. Here the CDR3 DNA reads TGCAGCGTTGTGGGGGTAGCGGGAGTTGGGATAAATGAGCAGTTCTTC. This codes for CSVVGVAGVGINEQFF.

The chain joins TRBV7-2 to TRBJ2-1; 9 positions agree with TRBD1. Germline CDR1 reads SGHTA; CDR2 reads FQGNSA. The V and J ends lost 0 bases and 6 bases, in that order; junction bases with no gene match: 6. The CDR3 runs 16 residues. For the CDR3, the DNA is TGTGCCAGCAGCTTAGCTACCCGGGACAGGGCCAATGAGCAGTTCTTC. Its protein product is CASSLATRDRANEQFF.

The rearrangement uses TRBV6-5 and TRBJ1-5; D is ambiguous. The CDR3 length is 14 residues. Germline V gene lookup returns CDR1 MNHEY and CDR2 SVGAGI. The V end was cut by 2 bases, the J end by 9 bases, with 14 bases between. In nucleotides, the CDR3 is TGTGCCAGCAGTTACGACGGGCCCTCGGGGCCCCAGCATTTT. Translated: CASSYDGPSGPQHF.

The CDR3 loop is CASSYAGLAGTTDTQYF. The CDR3 bases are TGTGCCAGCAGTTACGCCGGACTAGCGGGGACCACAGATACGCAGTATTTT. The chain recombines TRBV6-5 with TRBJ2-3, with 12 bases that match TRBD2. This CDR3 contains 17 residues. V gave up 2 bases and J gave up 2 bases; unmatched junction bases: 5. Germline V gene sequence: CDR1 MNHEY, CDR2 SVGAGI.

The chain carries TRBV6-6 and TRBJ2-1; 9 bases are a match to TRBD2. With V trimmed by 5 bases and J by 3 bases, 5 bases remained unmatched. The CDR3 sequence is 15 residues long. The germline gives CDR1 MNHNY, CDR2 SVGAGI (reference sequence). The CDR3 sequence: CASSVSGGYYNEQFF. For the CDR3, the DNA is TGTGCCAGCAGTGTGAGCGGGGGGTACTACAATGAGCAGTTCTTC.

The chain carries TRBV29-1 and TRBJ2-3, with 7 bases that match TRBD2. Germline CDR1 is SQVTM and CDR2 is ANQGSEA. The CDR3 consists of 15 residues. Germline trimming cut 0 bases from V and 3 bases from J; bases unmatched to any gene: 6. CDR3 loop: CSVEDRGGKTDTQYF. The CDR3 region has the DNA TGCAGCGTTGAAGATCGGGGAGGGAAAACAGATACGCAGTATTTT.